The T cell receptor beta chain under discussion was sequenced for a study of T cell changes during pregnancy in multiple sclerosis. Assay: immunoSEQ multiplex PCR; the TCRdb copy retains only in-frame clones and omits some. The sample consists of 12,000 or so clones, more than 85% of them appearing once. CDR3 length: 16 residues. V dropped 2 bases and J dropped 3 bases, with 17 bases sitting between them. The germline gives CDR1 MNHNS, CDR2 SASEGT. The source of this sequence is a female donor in good health, enrolled as a control in a pregnancy study. Source: CD8+ T cells from peripheral blood mononuclear cells, taken in the second trimester of pregnancy. The V gene is TRBV6-1, the J gene TRBJ2-7; tentatively, D is TRBD2 (7 bases). CDR3 coding DNA: TGTGCCAGCAGTGAACAGGGGAGGGGTCAGAACTACGAGCAGTACTTC. It specifies CASSEQGRGQNYEQYF.